Presented here are 26 T cell receptor beta chains from one specimen sequenced in a study of cytomegalovirus exposure and HLA in healthy donors. The PCR employed 60 Vbeta primers together with 13 Jbeta primers. Clones were sequenced by immunoSEQ multiplex PCR, and TCRdb holds only the in-frame ones, with some missing. The table includes almost 200,000 clones, around 80% detected once. What was sequenced was PBMCs. These receptors all come from a woman aged 30 to 39 in good health and CMV-seropositive.

The chain joins TRBV6-1 to TRBJ2-7; TRBD2 matches at 8 bases. J lost 4 bases, V lost 8 bases, and 7 bases had no gene match. The CDR3 is made up of 13 amino acids. Germline CDR1 is MNHNS and CDR2 is SASEGT. CDR3 protein: CASSKRETYEQYF. CDR3 nucleotide sequence: TGTGCCAGCTCAAAGCGGGAGACATACGAGCAGTACTTC.

The rearrangement joins TRBV6-5 to TRBJ1-4; maybe TRBD1 (5 bases). CDR3 length equals 15 residues. Germline V lookup: CDR1 MNHEY, CDR2 SVGAGI. V lost 5 bases and J lost 7, with 17 bases in between. CDR3 residues: CASSPFGGFGEKLFF. As DNA, the CDR3 is TGTGCCAGCAGTCCCTTCGGGGGTTTTGGTGAAAAACTGTTTTTT.

The chain recombines TRBV9 with TRBJ2-1, with 7 bases fitting TRBD2. The germline V gene has CDR1 SGDLS and CDR2 YYNGEE. Unmatched junction bases numbered 8, after V lost 4 bases and J lost 10 bases. This CDR3 spans 13 amino acids. The CDR3, as DNA: TGTGCCAGCAGCCCGGGCGGGGGACTAGAGCAGTTCTTC. Encoded protein: CASSPGGGLEQFF.

The chain employs TRBV5-6 and TRBJ2-5, with D perhaps TRBD2 (7 bases). The CDR3 loop spans 14 amino acids. Germline V lookup: CDR1 SGHDT, CDR2 YYEEEE. V was pared by 1 base and J by 4 bases, with 11 bases between. CDR3 coding DNA: TGTGCCAGCAGCTTGTGGGGGGGCCTAGAGACCCAGTACTTC. Translating gives CASSLWGGLETQYF.

The V call is TRBV5-6, the J call TRBJ2-1; 9 positions match TRBD2. Unmatched junction bases numbered 7, after V lost 2 bases and J lost 13 bases. CDR3 length: 13 residues. Germline V gene lookup returns CDR1 SGHDT and CDR2 YYEEEE. Here the CDR3 reads CASSLFSGRIQFF. Written as DNA, the CDR3 is TGTGCCAGCAGCTTATTCAGCGGGAGGATTCAGTTCTTC.

This sequence joins TRBV30 and TRBJ1-1; TRBD1 is a possible D gene (5 bases). CDR3 length: 13 amino acids. Germline CDR1 GTSNPN, CDR2 SVGIG (reference sequence). Trimming removed 0 bases at V and 5 bases at J, with 10 bases between. CDR3 amino acids: CAWSVRRETEAFF. For the CDR3, the DNA is TGTGCCTGGAGTGTACGCAGGGAAACTGAAGCTTTCTTT.

This clone has just one count. The rearrangement uses TRBV9 and TRBJ2-1; no definite D call. Trimming shortened V by 2 bases and J by 2 bases, and 11 bases separated the two germline ends. This CDR3 has 15 residues. Germline CDR1 and CDR2: SGDLS and YYNGEE. This CDR3 reads CASSVGRSPYNEQFF. Here the CDR3 DNA reads TGTGCCAGCAGCGTCGGCAGGTCTCCCTACAATGAGCAGTTCTTC.

This clone was recorded once. The sample has other DNA sequences that encode this CDR3 too. The chain recombines TRBV10-3 with TRBJ1-5; D is perhaps TRBD1 (5 bases). The CDR3 is 13 amino acids. Germline values: CDR1 ENHRY, CDR2 SYGVKD. V lost 5 bases and J lost 4, with 9 bases in between. The CDR3, as DNA: TGTGCCATCAGTTCCGGGGGGAATCAGCCCCAGCATTTT. Its translation is CAISSGGNQPQHF.

This chain joins TRBV10-3 and TRBJ1-3; 7 bases are shared with TRBD1. The CDR3 is 15 residues long. The trim removed 7 bases at V and 0 bases at J, leaving 6 bases unmatched. CDR1 ENHRY and CDR2 SYGVKD come from the germline V gene. CDR3 sequence: CAITSDRSSGNTIYF. The CDR3 DNA reads TGTGCCATCACCTCGGACAGGAGCTCTGGAAACACCATATATTTT.

The chain has TRBV4-1 and TRBJ1-5; no firm D call. Germline lookup yields CDR1 MGHRA and CDR2 YSYEKL. The CDR3 has 15 residues. V was pared by 3 bases and J by 7 bases, with 16 bases between. The CDR3 here is CASSHLAGMEQPQHF. Here the CDR3 DNA reads TGCGCCAGCAGCCACCTTGCGGGGATGGAACAGCCCCAGCATTTT.

The CDR3 is CSVEDSGGGETQYF. Here the CDR3 DNA reads TGCAGCGTTGAAGATAGCGGGGGCGGGGAGACCCAGTACTTC. This chain links TRBV29-1 with TRBJ2-5; TRBD2 matches 9 bases. V shed 0 bases and J 5 bases; nucleotides not matched to a gene: 4. Germline V CDR1 and CDR2: SQVTM, ANQGSEA. The CDR3 is 14 amino acids.

The V call is TRBV30, the J call TRBJ2-5, with 8 nucleotides matching TRBD2. CDR3 length: 19 amino acids. V shed 3 bases, J shed 0 bases, and the junction held 18 bases outside the gene matches. Germline-derived CDR1 and CDR2 are GTSNPN and SVGIG (reference sequence). The CDR3 nucleotides are TGTGCCTGGAGCGGTAAGCCCGGGACTAGATCGGTTTACCAAGAGACCCAGTACTTC. This translates into CAWSGKPGTRSVYQETQYF.

The chain uses TRBV13 and TRBJ2-5; a possible D gene is TRBD1 (6 bases). Germline-derived CDR1 and CDR2 are PRHDT and FYEKMQ (reference sequence). This CDR3 has 15 residues. V dropped 4 bases and J dropped 5 bases, with 17 bases sitting between them. For the CDR3, the DNA is TGTGCCAGCAGCTCCAAACAGGGACCTCTGGAGACCCAGTACTTC. Amino acid sequence: CASSSKQGPLETQYF.

CDR3 DNA sequence: TGTGCCAGCAGCAGGGACAGGGTAGAGGGTCAGCCCCAGCATTTT. Its protein product is CASSRDRVEGQPQHF. V is TRBV7-2 and J is TRBJ1-5; TRBD1 matches at 9 bases. Trimming removed 5 bases from V and 6 bases from J; junction bases left unmatched: 8. The CDR3 length is 15 residues. Per germline, CDR1 SGHTA and CDR2 FQGNSA.

V and J are TRBV6-5 and TRBJ2-2, with D tentatively TRBD2 (7 bases). CDR3 length: 16 residues. V was cut by 1 base and J by 4 bases, with 13 bases left in between. CDR1 is MNHEY, CDR2 SVGAGI, per germline. CDR3 DNA sequence: TGTGCCAGCAGTTACTGGGGGGGCCGTAGCACCGGGGAGCTGTTTTTT. Translation gives CASSYWGGRSTGELFF.

V usage is TRBV11-2 and J usage is TRBJ2-3, with 9 nucleotides matching TRBD1. V lost 5 bases, J lost 0 bases, and 9 bases stayed unmatched. The CDR3 length is 17 residues. Germline V gene lookup returns CDR1 SGHAT and CDR2 FQNNGV. DNA for the CDR3: TGTGCCAGCAGCCTGGGACAGGGAGCATGGAGCACAGATACGCAGTATTTT. Encoded protein: CASSLGQGAWSTDTQYF.

The chain is built from TRBV5-1 and TRBJ2-7; 7 bases align to TRBD1. The V gene end was trimmed by 0 bases and the J gene end by 2 bases; junction bases not matched to a gene: 11. CDR1 is SGHRS and CDR2 is YFSETQ in the germline V gene. CDR3 length equals 17 residues. The CDR3 spells CASSLDPGQVGPYEQYF. In DNA, the CDR3 is TGCGCCAGCAGCTTGGATCCCGGACAGGTAGGACCCTACGAGCAGTACTTC.

The chain joins TRBV14 to TRBJ2-7; 8 bases line up with TRBD1. V lost 0 bases and J lost 6; bases outside the gene matches: 10. This CDR3 comprises 16 residues. Germline CDR1 and CDR2: SGHDN and FVKESK. The CDR3 reads CASSQDRDRLGIEQYF. The CDR3 DNA reads as TGTGCCAGCAGCCAAGATAGGGACAGGTTGGGCATCGAGCAGTACTTC. Complete variable domain (other parts from reference TRBV14 and TRBJ2-7): EAGVTQFPSHSVIEKGQTVTLRCDPISGHDNLYWYRRVMGKEIKFLLHFVKESKQDESGMPNNRFLAERTGGTYSTLKVQPAELEDSGVYFCASSQDRDRLGIEQYFGPGTRLTVT.

The genes are TRBV7-9 and TRBJ2-3, with TRBD1 matching over 9 bases. V shed 4 bases, J shed 4 bases, and the junction held 12 bases outside the gene matches. Germline CDR1 reads SEHNR; CDR2 reads FQNEAQ (reference sequence). The CDR3 is 17 residues long. The CDR3 bases are TGTGCCAGCAGCTCCATCCGGGACAGGGCATATGCAGATACGCAGTATTTT. It is translated as CASSSIRDRAYADTQYF.

The chain carries TRBV11-3 and TRBJ2-7; TRBD2 matches 7 bases. V gave up 3 bases and J gave up 3 bases; unmatched junction bases: 11. Germline V gene sequence: CDR1 SGHNT, CDR2 YENEEA. CDR3 length: 16 amino acids. CDR3 in DNA: TGTGCCAGCAGCTTGGCAGGGACTATCGCAAACTACGAGCAGTACTTC. Translated: CASSLAGTIANYEQYF.

This clone was detected a few times. The chain employs TRBV7-2 and TRBJ2-7, with 7 nucleotides matching TRBD2. Germline CDR1 reads SGHTA; CDR2 reads FQGNSA. With 3 bases clipped from V and 7 bases from J, the junction kept 9 bases outside the gene matches. The CDR3 runs 14 residues. This CDR3 reads CASSLGVGGREQYF. The CDR3 nucleotides read TGTGCCAGCAGCTTGGGGGTGGGAGGGCGAGAGCAGTACTTC.

This clone was picked up one time. The chain combines TRBV5-1 with TRBJ1-5; a possible D gene is TRBD1 (5 bases). This CDR3 is built from 13 residues. Germline V gives CDR1 SGHRS, CDR2 YFSETQ. Trimming removed 3 bases at V and 3 bases at J, with 7 bases between. The CDR3 DNA reads as TGCGCCAGCAGCTCGGGACTCAATCAGCCCCAGCATTTT. This gives the protein CASSSGLNQPQHF.

The CDR3 DNA reads as TGCAGCGCCAAGGGGGACAGGGGGCCTGGTGGGGCCAACGTCCTGACTTTC. Translation: CSAKGDRGPGGANVLTF. The chain is built from TRBV29-1 and TRBJ2-6; 12 bases are a match to TRBD1. V shed 7 bases and J 3 bases; nucleotides not matched to a gene: 10. This CDR3 region has 17 residues. From germline, CDR1 is SQVTM and CDR2 ANQGSEA.

The J gene is TRBJ1-2, the V gene TRBV6-5; D may be TRBD1 (5 bases). Trimming stripped 7 bases from V and 4 bases from J, with 13 bases between. The CDR3 totals 13 residues. Per the germline V gene, CDR1 is MNHEY and CDR2 is SVGAGI. CDR3 loop: CASTFDRSYGYTF. DNA for the CDR3: TGTGCCAGCACCTTCGACAGATCCTATGGCTACACCTTC.

The chain carries TRBV27 and TRBJ2-2; D uncertain. The CDR3 is made up of 14 amino acids. Looked up from germline, CDR1 is MNHEY and CDR2 is SMNVEV (reference sequence). V was clipped by 2 bases and J by 5 bases, with 9 bases between them. CDR3 residues: CASSLERGTGELFF. In DNA, the CDR3 is TGTGCCAGCAGTTTAGAACGAGGAACCGGGGAGCTGTTTTTT.

The chain links TRBV5-1 to TRBJ1-1; 7 bases are shared with TRBD1. The CDR3 runs 14 residues. CDR1 and CDR2 (germline): SGHRS, YFSETQ. The J segment lost 5 bases and the V segment lost 5 bases, leaving 9 bases of the junction unmatched. The CDR3 reads CASSWAGGETEAFF. As DNA, the CDR3 is TGCGCCAGCAGTTGGGCAGGGGGAGAGACTGAAGCTTTCTTT.